These 16 T cell receptor beta chains originate from one sample sequenced in a study of cytomegalovirus exposure and HLA in healthy donors. The PCR contained 60 Vbeta and 13 Jbeta primers. This table comes from immunoSEQ multiplex PCR, and its TCRdb copy is limited to in-frame clones, with some not included. This table holds 210,000 or so clones, over 65% found once. The specimen was PBMCs. The receptors were gathered from a man aged 18 to 30 in good health and CMV-seronegative.

V gene TRBV2 combines with J gene TRBJ1-2; D unresolved. V was shortened by 6 bases and J by 8 bases, with 16 bases between the two germline ends. Germline CDR1 reads SNHLY; CDR2 reads FYNNEI. The CDR3 loop spans 13 amino acids. The CDR3 reads CASRVDSQRGYTF. DNA for the CDR3: TGTGCCAGCAGGGTAGACTCCCAACGGGGCTACACCTTC.

The chain joins TRBV28 to TRBJ1-1, with TRBD1 matching over 7 bases. Per the germline V gene, CDR1 is MDHEN and CDR2 is SYDVKM. Unmatched junction bases numbered 7, after V lost 2 bases and J lost 7 bases. The CDR3 has 14 amino acids. DNA for the CDR3: TGTGCCAGCAGTTTAAGTGAGGGGGCAGTTGAAGCTTTCTTT. Translated: CASSLSEGAVEAFF.

The chain combines TRBV10-1 with TRBJ1-1; D uncertain. V gave up 3 bases and J gave up 3 bases, with 5 bases separating them. In germline, CDR1 is WNHNN, CDR2 SYGVQD (reference sequence). The CDR3 loop spans 12 amino acids. The CDR3: CASSDGDTEAFF. The CDR3 DNA follows: TGCGCCAGCAGTGACGGGGACACTGAAGCTTTCTTT.

This clone has only one observation. V gene TRBV9 combines with J gene TRBJ1-1, with no clear D. The CDR3 spans 12 residues. Trimming shortened V by 8 bases and J by 0 bases, and 8 bases separated the two germline ends. CDR1 and CDR2 (germline): SGDLS, YYNGEE. The CDR3 DNA reads TGTGCCAGTACAGATATGAACACTGAAGCTTTCTTT. This gives the protein CASTDMNTEAFF.

This chain joins TRBV6-1 and TRBJ1-4; D call uncertain. The CDR3 loop spans 15 amino acids. Germline values: CDR1 MNHNS, CDR2 SASEGT. V dropped 2 bases and J dropped 6 bases, with 13 bases sitting between them. The CDR3 spells CASSESRESDEKLFF. Here the CDR3 DNA reads TGTGCCAGCAGTGAATCGAGGGAGAGTGATGAAAAACTGTTTTTT.

This clone showed up just once. The chain employs TRBV5-4 and TRBJ2-5; 13 nucleotides align to TRBD2. Germline V gives CDR1 SGHNT, CDR2 YYREEE (reference sequence). The V gene end was trimmed by 0 bases and the J gene end by 5 bases; junction bases not matched to a gene: 4. This CDR3 region has 16 residues. The CDR3 DNA reads TGTGCCAGCAGCTTGGGGGGACTAGCGGGACGGGAGACCCAGTACTTC. It specifies CASSLGGLAGRETQYF.

The table lists this clone with a count of one. This chain connects TRBV4-2 to TRBJ1-3; 8 positions agree with TRBD1. The junction had 14 bases not matched to a gene; V was cut back by 1 base and J by 9 bases. In germline, CDR1 is LGHNA, CDR2 YNFKEQ. This CDR3 is built from 17 residues. The CDR3 region is CASSQVLGQGMGGTIYF. As DNA, the CDR3 is TGTGCCAGCAGCCAAGTTTTAGGACAGGGAATGGGGGGCACCATATATTTT.

This clone was seen just once. The chain links TRBV5-1 to TRBJ2-7, with TRBD1 as a possible D gene (6 bases). Trimming stripped 0 bases from V and 6 bases from J, with 7 bases between. Looked up from germline, CDR1 is SGHRS and CDR2 is YFSETQ. The CDR3 sequence is 12 residues long. The chain's CDR3 is CASSLEGVEQYF. The CDR3 DNA reads as TGCGCCAGCAGCTTGGAGGGGGTCGAGCAGTACTTC.

The gene calls are TRBV2 and TRBJ1-5, with 7 bases lining up with TRBD1. CDR1 and CDR2 (germline): SNHLY, FYNNEI. There are 12 residues in the CDR3. Unmatched junction bases numbered 5, after V lost 9 bases and J lost 6 bases. CDR3 bases: TGTGCCAGTTCACAGGGGACTCAGCCCCAGCATTTT. It is translated as CASSQGTQPQHF. Full variable domain (remainder filled in from reference TRBV2 and TRBJ1-5): EPEVTQTPSHQVTQMGQEVILRCVPISNHLYFYWYRQILGQKVEFLVSFYNNEISEKSEIFDDQFSVERPDGSNFTLKIRSTKLEDSAMYFCASSQGTQPQHFGDGTRLSIL.

The CDR3 loop is CASSPYLAGGNEQFF. The DNA of the CDR3 is TGTGCCAGCTCACCATACCTAGCGGGAGGGAATGAGCAGTTCTTC. The chain employs TRBV18 and TRBJ2-1; 12 bases align to TRBD2. The CDR3 is 15 residues long. CDR1 is KGHSH, CDR2 LQKENI, per germline. The J segment lost 7 bases and the V segment lost 2 bases, leaving 3 bases of the junction unmatched.

The genes are TRBV6-1 and TRBJ1-5, with 8 bases matching TRBD1. V was pared by 6 bases and J by 5 bases, with 3 bases of the junction left unmatched. This CDR3 is built from 13 residues. Germline lookup yields CDR1 MNHNS and CDR2 SASEGT. The CDR3 is CASRTGVHQPQHF. The CDR3 region has the DNA TGTGCCAGCAGGACAGGGGTTCATCAGCCCCAGCATTTT.

The chain joins TRBV7-8 to TRBJ1-4, with 9 bases matching TRBD1. Germline V lookup: CDR1 SGHVS, CDR2 FQNEAQ. The CDR3 is 18 residues long. After removal of 2 bases from V and 0 bases from J, the junction contained 7 bases not matched to a gene. This chain's CDR3 is CASSLTGQGEATNEKLFF. Here the CDR3 DNA reads TGTGCCAGCAGCTTAACGGGACAGGGTGAGGCAACTAATGAAAAACTGTTTTTT.

This chain connects TRBV13 to TRBJ2-5; TRBD2 matches at 8 bases. The CDR3 has 18 amino acids. The ends lost 0 bases at V and 2 bases at J; junction bases unmatched: 11. Germline CDR1 and CDR2: PRHDT and FYEKMQ (reference sequence). The CDR3 coding sequence is TGTGCCAGCAGCTTAGGAGTCCTGGGAGCGGGAGCTCAAGAGACCCAGTACTTC. Amino acids: CASSLGVLGAGAQETQYF. Variable domain in full (rest from reference TRBV13 and TRBJ2-5): AAGVIQSPRHLIKEKRETATLKCYPIPRHDTVYWYQQGPGQDPQFLISFYEKMQSDKGSIPDRFSAQQFSDYHSELNMSSLELGDSALYFCASSLGVLGAGAQETQYFGPGTRLLVL.

The CDR3 sequence: CAWTVGLAGRNEQFF. CDR3 bases: TGTGCCTGGACCGTAGGGTTAGCGGGAAGGAATGAGCAGTTCTTC. The genes are TRBV30 and TRBJ2-1, with 8 bases that match TRBD2. Germline V gene data show CDR1 as GTSNPN and CDR2 as SVGIG (reference sequence). The CDR3 is 15 residues long. V lost 4 bases, J lost 7 bases, and 12 bases stayed unmatched. The full variable domain, its missing parts supplied by reference TRBV30 and TRBJ2-1, is SQTIHQWPATLVQPVGSPLSLECTVEGTSNPNLYWYRQAAGRGLQLLFYSVGIGQISSEVPQNLSASRPQDRQFILSSKKLLLSDSGFYLCAWTVGLAGRNEQFFGPGTRLTVL.

As concerns this clone: Other DNA variants within this sample encode the same CDR3. The chain employs TRBV6-5 and TRBJ1-1; D may be TRBD1 (5 bases). Trimming stripped 0 bases from V and 5 bases from J, with 7 bases between. The CDR3 is made up of 13 amino acids. In germline, CDR1 is MNHEY, CDR2 SVGAGI. CDR3 sequence (DNA): TGTGCCAGCAGTTACTCGCGGGGGACTGAAGCTTTCTTT. It encodes CASSYSRGTEAFF.

The rearrangement joins TRBV19 to TRBJ2-1; 12 bases fit TRBD2. The V segment lost 6 bases and the J segment 5 bases; nucleotides outside the gene matches: 2. The CDR3 length is 14 residues. The germline V gene encodes CDR1 LNHDA and CDR2 SQIVND (reference sequence). CDR3: CASRGLAGHNEQFF. In DNA, the CDR3 is TGTGCCAGTAGAGGACTAGCGGGACACAATGAGCAGTTCTTC.